The 16 T cell receptor beta chains presented below share a single source sample, sequenced in a study of shared clonotypes between healthy human individuals. Sequenced by immunoSEQ multiplex PCR; TCRdb stores in-frame clones only, minus some. This sample has about 1 million clones, with about 80% found just once. Sequencing used memory CD4+ T cells sorted from blood. Subset indicated: CD45RA-negative fraction. All receptors come from a man aged 18 to 35 in good health.

The chain carries TRBV11-2 and TRBJ1-5; D not certain. This CDR3 contains 13 residues. V lost 5 bases, J lost 4 bases, and 9 bases lay in between. Germline-derived CDR1 and CDR2 are SGHAT and FQNNGV. The CDR3 spells CASSPGRNQPQHF. The CDR3 nucleotides read TGTGCCAGCAGCCCAGGACGGAATCAGCCCCAGCATTTT.

This chain connects TRBV23-1 to TRBJ2-3, with TRBD2 matching over 11 bases. TRBV23-1 is given ORF status, its function remaining uncertain. The CDR3 consists of 17 residues. V was pared by 0 bases and J by 1 base, with 3 bases of the junction left unmatched. CDR3 loop: CASSQSTSGSCTDTQYF. The CDR3 DNA reads as TGCGCCAGCAGTCAATCTACTAGCGGGAGTTGCACAGATACGCAGTATTTT.

This clone was counted a single time. The chain couples TRBV7-9 to TRBJ2-6, with TRBD1 matching 7 bases. CDR3 size: 18 residues. V shed 7 bases, J shed 0 bases, and the junction held 12 bases outside the gene matches. CDR1 SEHNR and CDR2 FQNEAQ come from the germline V gene (reference sequence). The CDR3 here is CASNIHRDRLSGANVLTF. CDR3 in DNA: TGTGCCAGCAACATTCACAGGGACAGACTCTCTGGGGCCAACGTCCTGACTTTC.

This clone has just one count. In the same sample, other DNA sequences code for this CDR3. J is TRBJ2-3 and V is TRBV19; perhaps TRBD2 as D (5 bases). The CDR3 is made up of 14 amino acids. Trimming shortened V by 1 base and J by 4 bases, and 9 bases separated the two germline ends. From germline, CDR1 is LNHDA and CDR2 SQIVND (reference sequence). CDR3 nucleotides: TGTGCCAGTAGTATAGGAGGGTTGGCAGATACGCAGTATTTT. Translation: CASSIGGLADTQYF.

This chain joins TRBV11-2 and TRBJ2-3, with D possibly matching TRBD1 (5 bases). Germline V gene data show CDR1 as SGHAT and CDR2 as FQNNGV. V lost 7 bases to trimming and J lost 1 base, with 9 bases between them. The CDR3 consists of 13 residues. In DNA form, the CDR3 reads TGTGCCAGCACGACAGCTCGCACAGATACGCAGTATTTT. Encoded protein: CASTTARTDTQYF. Supplemented by reference TRBV11-2 and TRBJ2-3, the full variable domain reads EAGVAQSPRYKIIEKRQSVAFWCNPISGHATLYWYQQILGQGPKLLIQFQNNGVVDDSQLPKDRFSAERLKGVDSTLKIQPAKLEDSAVYLCASTTARTDTQYFGPGTRLTVL.

The count of this clone is one. Different DNA sequences within this sample yield the same CDR3. CDR3 protein: CASSLVGLYEQYF. The CDR3 coding sequence is TGTGCCAGCAGCTTAGTGGGTTTATACGAGCAGTACTTC. The rearrangement joins TRBV7-2 to TRBJ2-7, with D unclear. CDR3 length: 13 residues. Germline CDR1 reads SGHTA; CDR2 reads FQGNSA. Trimming pared 1 base from V and 4 bases from J, leaving 8 bases between.

As to this clone: The conserved phenylalanine or tryptophan is not found at the CDR3 terminus, so this likely reflects a read error. Because the CDR3's place on the DNA is in doubt, the DNA is left out and the CDR3 is given as listed by TCRdb. This chain uses TRBV28 with TRBJ1-1; no DNA check was done on the table's D call, TRBD1. CDR1 is MDHEN, CDR2 SYDVKM, per germline. The length of the CDR3 is 9 amino acids, counting both ends. The CDR3 protein is CASSYTGHR.

This chain uses TRBV5-1 with TRBJ2-6; D is undetermined. The CDR3 is 15 amino acids. Trimming cost V 0 bases and J 0 bases, with 4 bases left between them. The germline CDR1 and CDR2 sequences are SGHRS and YFSETQ. CDR3 residues: CASSLESSGANVLTF. Here the CDR3 DNA reads TGCGCCAGCAGCTTGGAGAGCTCTGGGGCCAACGTCCTGACTTTC.

The chain is built from TRBV2 and TRBJ2-5; no reliable D call. V was cut by 4 bases and J by 4 bases, with 4 bases left in between. Per germline, CDR1 SNHLY and CDR2 FYNNEI. The CDR3 sequence is 11 residues long. The CDR3 region has the DNA TGTGCCAGCAGTGGGTCAGAGACCCAGTACTTC. This gives the protein CASSGSETQYF.

Note on this clone: In the same sample, other DNA sequences code for this CDR3. The V and J genes are TRBV7-3 and TRBJ2-2, with D perhaps TRBD1 (5 bases). V was clipped by 1 base and J by 3 bases, with 6 bases between them. The germline CDR1 and CDR2 sequences are SGHTA and FQGTGA. This CDR3 contains 14 residues. The CDR3 protein is CASSLKGDTGELFF. CDR3 coding DNA: TGTGCCAGCAGCTTAAAAGGGGACACCGGGGAGCTGTTTTTT.

Ten or more counts support this clone. The chain has TRBV19 and TRBJ1-5, with D unresolved. The CDR3 consists of 16 residues. CDR1 is LNHDA, CDR2 SQIVND, per germline (reference sequence). Trimming cost V 5 bases and J 1 base, with 15 bases left between them. CDR3 nucleotide sequence: TGTGCCAGTAGTCCTAAAGCGGGGAACAGCAATCAGCCCCAGCATTTT. The encoded protein is CASSPKAGNSNQPQHF.

This clone was counted many times. Other nucleotide sequences in the sample specify the same CDR3. The chain has TRBV11-2 and TRBJ2-1; 7 bases agree with TRBD1. The germline V gene encodes CDR1 SGHAT and CDR2 FQNNGV. The CDR3 length is 15 residues. Losses at the gene ends were 1 base for V and 2 bases for J; bases not matched to a gene: 2. CDR3 DNA: TGTGCCAGCAGCTTAGGTGACAGGGCCTACAATGAGCAGTTCTTC. Protein sequence: CASSLGDRAYNEQFF. Drawing the rest from reference TRBV11-2 and TRBJ2-1, the complete variable domain is EAGVAQSPRYKIIEKRQSVAFWCNPISGHATLYWYQQILGQGPKLLIQFQNNGVVDDSQLPKDRFSAERLKGVDSTLKIQPAKLEDSAVYLCASSLGDRAYNEQFFGPGTRLTVL.

In its sample, this clone was seen many times. The chain has TRBV10-3 and TRBJ2-7; the D call may be TRBD1 or TRBD2 (6 bases each). The CDR3 extends over 14 amino acids. Germline V gives CDR1 ENHRY, CDR2 SYGVKD. V lost 5 bases and J lost 7, with 18 bases in between. The CDR3 here is CAISSDSGAGEQYF. CDR3 coding DNA: TGTGCCATCAGTTCAGATTCGGGGGCAGGAGAGCAGTACTTC.

Many counts were recorded for this clone. J is TRBJ2-7 and V is TRBV11-2; D might be TRBD1 (6 bases). Trimming removed 4 bases at V and 3 bases at J, with 13 bases between. Per the germline V gene, CDR1 is SGHAT and CDR2 is FQNNGV. CDR3 length: 14 amino acids. CDR3 protein: CASSSLTGIYEQYF. The CDR3 DNA follows: TGTGCCAGCAGCTCCTTGACAGGAATCTACGAGCAGTACTTC. The variable domain in full, with the rest retrieved from reference TRBV11-2 and TRBJ2-7, is EAGVAQSPRYKIIEKRQSVAFWCNPISGHATLYWYQQILGQGPKLLIQFQNNGVVDDSQLPKDRFSAERLKGVDSTLKIQPAKLEDSAVYLCASSSLTGIYEQYFGPGTRLTVT.

The chain couples TRBV27 to TRBJ2-5, with a weak D call TRBD1 (5 bases). The V gene lost 5 bases and the J gene lost 1 base, with 11 bases spanning the gap. This CDR3 is built from 14 residues. Germline lookup yields CDR1 MNHEY and CDR2 SMNVEV (reference sequence). The CDR3 DNA reads TGTGCCAGCAGTCCTACAGGAGCCCAAGAGACCCAGTACTTC. This sequence encodes CASSPTGAQETQYF.

J is TRBJ2-3 and V is TRBV9; D possibly corresponds to TRBD2 (7 bases). The germline V gene has CDR1 SGDLS and CDR2 YYNGEE. The V and J ends lost 3 bases and 0 bases respectively, with 14 bases between them. There are 16 residues in the CDR3. CDR3 in DNA: TGTGCCAGCAGCGGGTTCCGGGGGGCGAGCACAGATACGCAGTATTTT. Translated, it gives CASSGFRGASTDTQYF.